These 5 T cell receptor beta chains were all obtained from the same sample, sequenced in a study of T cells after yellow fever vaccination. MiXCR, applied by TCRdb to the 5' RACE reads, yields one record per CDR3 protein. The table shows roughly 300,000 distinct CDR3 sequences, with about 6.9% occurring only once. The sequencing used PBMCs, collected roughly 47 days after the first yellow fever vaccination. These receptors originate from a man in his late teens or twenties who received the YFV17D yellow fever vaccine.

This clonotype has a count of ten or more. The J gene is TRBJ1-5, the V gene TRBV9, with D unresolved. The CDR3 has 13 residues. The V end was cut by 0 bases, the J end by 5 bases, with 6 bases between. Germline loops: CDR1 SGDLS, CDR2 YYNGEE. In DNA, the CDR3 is TGTGCCAGCAGCGTAGGGGTGGATCAGCCCCAGCATTTT. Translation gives CASSVGVDQPQHF.

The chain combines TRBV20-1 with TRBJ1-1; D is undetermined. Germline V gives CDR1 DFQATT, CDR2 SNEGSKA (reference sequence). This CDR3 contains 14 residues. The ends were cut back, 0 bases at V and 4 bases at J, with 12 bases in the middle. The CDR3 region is CSARDRLLGTEAFF. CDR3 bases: TGCAGTGCTAGAGATCGGCTTTTGGGCACTGAAGCTTTCTTT.

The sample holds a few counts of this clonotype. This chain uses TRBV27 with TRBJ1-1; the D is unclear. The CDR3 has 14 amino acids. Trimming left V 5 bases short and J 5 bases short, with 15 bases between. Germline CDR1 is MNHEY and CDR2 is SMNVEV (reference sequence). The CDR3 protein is CASSITTPGTEAFF. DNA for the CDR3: TGTGCCAGCAGTATTACGACACCCGGGACTGAAGCTTTCTTT.

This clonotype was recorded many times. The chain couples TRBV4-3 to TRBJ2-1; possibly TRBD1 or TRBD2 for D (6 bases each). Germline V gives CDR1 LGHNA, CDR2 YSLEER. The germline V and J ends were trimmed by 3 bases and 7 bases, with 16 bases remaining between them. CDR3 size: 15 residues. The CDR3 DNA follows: TGCGCCAGCAGCCAGCCGGGGGCCCCCGGGAATGAGCAGTTCTTC. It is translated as CASSQPGAPGNEQFF.

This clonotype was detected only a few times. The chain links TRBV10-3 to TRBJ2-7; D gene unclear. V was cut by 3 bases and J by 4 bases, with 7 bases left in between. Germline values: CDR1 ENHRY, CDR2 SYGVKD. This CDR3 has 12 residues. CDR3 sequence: CAISDKGYEQYF. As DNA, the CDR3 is TGTGCCATCAGTGATAAAGGGTACGAGCAGTACTTC.